These 30 T cell receptor beta chains came from one sample sequenced in a study of T cell responses to AZD1222 COVID-19 vaccine. This table comes from immunoSEQ multiplex PCR, and its TCRdb copy is limited to in-frame clones, with some not included. This repertoire shows 95,000 to 150,000 clones, nearly 90% found once; its top ten account for roughly 4.5%. This material consisted of peripheral blood, taken on day 0 of AZD1222 vaccination. These receptors all come from an adult in good health.

The rearrangement links TRBV6-5 to TRBJ2-1; 8 positions agree with TRBD2. The CDR3 consists of 15 residues. The V gene's germline CDR1 is MNHEY and CDR2 SVGAGI. The J segment lost 4 bases and the V segment lost 6 bases, leaving 8 bases of the junction unmatched. The CDR3 region has the DNA TGTGCCAGCAGAGTGGCTAGCGGGTCATACAATGAGCAGTTCTTC. Its translation is CASRVASGSYNEQFF.

V gene TRBV21-1 combines with J gene TRBJ2-7; the DNA was not used to check the table's D call, TRBD2. TRBV21-1 is classified as a pseudogene. The CDR3 has 15 amino acids. The CDR3 region is CASSRHSARPHEQYF. The CDR3 bases are TGTGCCAGCAGCAGACATAGCGCCCGCCCCCACGAGCAGTACTTC.

V is TRBV5-6 and J is TRBJ2-7; D might be TRBD1 (6 bases). Trimming removed 5 bases at V and 0 bases at J, with 24 bases between. Germline V gives CDR1 SGHDT, CDR2 YYEEEE. The CDR3 consists of 18 residues. In nucleotides, the CDR3 is TGTGCCAGCAGGTCAGAGGGGTCGGGACACCTTGTCTCCTACGAGCAGTACTTC. This gives the protein CASRSEGSGHLVSYEQYF.

The J gene is TRBJ1-1, the V gene TRBV30, with D possibly matching TRBD1 (5 bases). CDR1 is GTSNPN, CDR2 SVGIG, per germline (reference sequence). CDR3 size: 14 residues. Trimming left V 3 bases short and J 4 bases short, with 15 bases between. DNA of the CDR3: TGTGCCTGGAGGGAGGGGCGGGGAATCACTGAAGCTTTCTTT. Translated: CAWREGRGITEAFF.

The chain couples TRBV6-5 to TRBJ2-5; no clear D. The length of the CDR3 is 14 residues. Germline lookup yields CDR1 MNHEY and CDR2 SVGAGI. Deletions cut 7 bases from V and 4 bases from J, with 16 bases between. The CDR3 is CASIETSLGETQYF. CDR3 bases: TGTGCCAGCATCGAAACCAGTTTAGGAGAGACCCAGTACTTC.

This rearrangement joins TRBV7-6 to TRBJ1-1; D uncertain. This CDR3 contains 13 residues. The V gene lost 5 bases and the J gene lost 8 bases, with 15 bases spanning the gap. Germline V gene lookup returns CDR1 SGHVS and CDR2 FNYEAQ. The CDR3 region is CASSLKGSTEAFF. The CDR3, as DNA: TGTGCCAGCAGCCTAAAAGGTTCGACCGAAGCTTTCTTT.

This chain links TRBV5-4 with TRBJ2-7; D perhaps matches TRBD2 (5 bases). Trimming took 2 bases from V and 3 from J, leaving 12 bases between them. The CDR3 is 14 residues long. Looked up from germline, CDR1 is SGHNT and CDR2 is YYREEE (reference sequence). CDR3 nucleotide sequence: TGTGCCAGCAGCTTTAACGGGGTAGGCTACGAGCAGTACTTC. Protein: CASSFNGVGYEQYF.

This clone has only a few counts. This chain joins TRBV7-4 and TRBJ2-7, with D perhaps matching TRBD1 (6 bases). With 2 bases removed from V and 2 bases from J, the gap between germline ends came to 16 bases. This CDR3 is 16 amino acids long. Germline loops: CDR1 SGHVT, CDR2 SQSDAQ. Here the CDR3 reads CASSLRQGPMTYEQYF. The CDR3 DNA sequence: TGTGCCAGCAGCTTAAGGCAGGGGCCAATGACCTACGAGCAGTACTTC.

The genes are TRBV7-9 and TRBJ1-2; no reliable D call. Trimming removed 3 bases at V and 3 bases at J, with 8 bases between. The V gene's germline CDR1 is SEHNR and CDR2 FQNEAQ (reference sequence). The CDR3 extends over 13 amino acids. Written as DNA, the CDR3 is TGTGCCAGCAGCTTCATGGTGGACTATGGCTACACCTTC. Encoded protein: CASSFMVDYGYTF. The variable domain in full, completed from reference TRBV7-9 and TRBJ1-2, reads DTGVSQNPRHKITKRGQNVTFRCDPISEHNRLYWYRQTLGQGPEFLTYFQNEAQLEKSRLLSDRFSAERPKGSFSTLEIQRTEQGDSAMYLCASSFMVDYGYTFGSGTRLTVV.

This clone was counted a single time. The chain links TRBV7-2 to TRBJ1-1; D is undetermined. V lost 1 base and J lost 7, with 13 bases in between. Germline lookup yields CDR1 SGHTA and CDR2 FQGNSA. There are 14 residues in the CDR3. The CDR3, as DNA: TGTGCCAGCAGCTTAGTTTCAGGAACAAATGAAGCTTTCTTT. This gives the protein CASSLVSGTNEAFF.

The chain is built from TRBV12-3 or TRBV12-4 and TRBJ1-3; D might be TRBD1 (6 bases). The CDR3 totals 13 residues. V was clipped by 6 bases and J by 2 bases, with 8 bases between them. Here the CDR3 reads CASRYRAGNTIYF. The CDR3 DNA reads TGTGCCAGCAGATACAGGGCTGGAAACACCATATATTTT.

The rearrangement links TRBV27 to TRBJ2-7, with D possibly being TRBD1 or TRBD2 (5 bases each). In germline, CDR1 is MNHEY, CDR2 SMNVEV (reference sequence). V lost 6 bases and J lost 7, with 19 bases in between. The CDR3 contains 14 residues. Written as DNA, the CDR3 is TGTGCCAGCAGCTTCCTCGGGCTAGCAGGGGAGCAGTACTTC. Encoded protein: CASSFLGLAGEQYF.

The gene calls are TRBV5-6 and TRBJ2-7, with D perhaps assigned TRBD1 or TRBD2 (5 bases each). Trimming cost V 5 bases and J 6 bases, with 12 bases left between them. The CDR3 sequence is 12 residues long. Germline V gene data show CDR1 as SGHDT and CDR2 as YYEEEE. As DNA, the CDR3 is TGTGCCAGCAGTACCGGTGGGGGCGAGCAGTACTTC. Translation: CASSTGGGEQYF.

The chain uses TRBV28 and TRBJ1-2, with D perhaps TRBD1 (5 bases). V was clipped by 3 bases and J by 0 bases, with 14 bases between them. Germline V gene sequence: CDR1 MDHEN, CDR2 SYDVKM. The CDR3 spans 16 residues. The CDR3 loop is CASSFRGTQANYGYTF. The CDR3 bases are TGTGCCAGCAGTTTTAGGGGCACCCAAGCTAACTATGGCTACACCTTC.

The rearrangement joins TRBV14 to TRBJ2-2, with D perhaps matching TRBD1 (6 bases). The V end lost 8 bases, the J end lost 7 bases, and 14 bases lay between the germline ends. The CDR3 spans 13 residues. Per germline, CDR1 SGHDN and CDR2 FVKESK. As DNA, the CDR3 is TGTGCCAGCTCAGGGGCCCCGCGCGGGGAGCTGTTTTTT. Amino acid sequence: CASSGAPRGELFF.

The gene calls are TRBV2 and TRBJ2-5; TRBD2 matches 7 bases. Losses at the gene ends were 6 bases for V and 5 bases for J; bases not matched to a gene: 9. The V gene's germline CDR1 is SNHLY and CDR2 FYNNEI. The CDR3 runs 14 residues. The CDR3 loop reads CASRLNWGGETQYF. The CDR3 bases are TGTGCCAGCAGGTTGAATTGGGGAGGGGAGACCCAGTACTTC.

The chain links TRBV27 to TRBJ2-1; D gene unclear. This CDR3 is 14 amino acids long. The V gene lost 2 bases and the J gene lost 4 bases, with 9 bases spanning the gap. Germline values: CDR1 MNHEY, CDR2 SMNVEV (reference sequence). The CDR3 nucleotides read TGTGCCAGCAGTTTAGGTTCCAGTTACAATGAGCAGTTCTTC. Its translation: CASSLGSSYNEQFF.

This sequence joins TRBV5-1 and TRBJ1-4; 8 bases align to TRBD1. CDR3 length equals 15 residues. Germline values: CDR1 SGHRS, CDR2 YFSETQ. V lost 1 base, J lost 6 bases, and 5 bases stayed unmatched. Here the CDR3 DNA reads TGCGCCAGCAGCTTGTGGACAGGGAGGGATGAAAAACTGTTTTTT. It encodes CASSLWTGRDEKLFF.

The chain joins TRBV7-6 to TRBJ1-1, with D perhaps TRBD1 (6 bases). This CDR3 has 15 residues. Germline-derived CDR1 and CDR2 are SGHVS and FNYEAQ. Trimming stripped 2 bases from V and 1 base from J, with 11 bases between. The CDR3 DNA reads as TGTGCCAGCAGCTTAACCGGGACACCGAACACTGAAGCTTTCTTT. Its protein is CASSLTGTPNTEAFF.

The chain recombines TRBV6-5 with TRBJ2-7, with D possibly TRBD1 on 5 matching bases. With 10 bases removed from V and 1 base from J, the gap between germline ends came to 20 bases. This CDR3 contains 15 residues. CDR1 MNHEY and CDR2 SVGAGI come from the germline V gene. In nucleotides, the CDR3 is TGTGCCACCCGAATCGACTTAGGGGTTTCCTACGAGCAGTACTTC. Protein sequence: CATRIDLGVSYEQYF.

V gene TRBV19 combines with J gene TRBJ2-1; no firm D call. V lost 4 bases and J lost 4, with 8 bases in between. This CDR3 region has 13 residues. Germline V gene lookup returns CDR1 LNHDA and CDR2 SQIVND (reference sequence). For the CDR3, the DNA is TGTGCCAGTAGTACCGGGCCGTACAATGAGCAGTTCTTC. Translated, it gives CASSTGPYNEQFF.

This clone was counted only a few times. The rearrangement links TRBV5-4 to TRBJ2-1; TRBD1 aligns across 8 bases. The CDR3 loop spans 15 amino acids. The ends lost 0 bases at V and 2 bases at J; junction bases unmatched: 1. Germline V gene lookup returns CDR1 SGHNT and CDR2 YYREEE (reference sequence). Here the CDR3 reads CASSLGQGTYNEQFF. The DNA for the CDR3 is TGTGCCAGCAGCTTGGGACAGGGGACCTACAATGAGCAGTTCTTC.

A few counts support this clone. DNA of the CDR3: TGCGCCAGCAGCCCCCAGAGCTCGGGAGGACTATATGAGCAGTACTTC. Translation gives CASSPQSSGGLYEQYF. The chain is built from TRBV5-1 and TRBJ2-7; 7 bases are a match to TRBD2. Germline-derived CDR1 and CDR2 are SGHRS and YFSETQ. The CDR3 loop spans 16 amino acids. The V and J ends lost 4 bases and 7 bases, in that order; junction bases with no gene match: 17.

The J gene is TRBJ1-2, the V gene TRBV7-9; D possibly corresponds to TRBD1 (5 bases). V lost 1 base and J lost 3, with 9 bases in between. The germline CDR1 and CDR2 sequences are SEHNR and FQNEAQ (reference sequence). The CDR3 loop spans 14 amino acids. CDR3: CASSLDSGHYGYTF. CDR3 sequence (DNA): TGTGCCAGCAGCTTAGATTCGGGGCACTATGGCTACACCTTC.

V usage is TRBV2 and J usage is TRBJ2-5; TRBD2 matches at 9 bases. The CDR3 has 15 amino acids. Trimming took 7 bases from V and 2 from J; bases not matched to a gene: 8. Germline assignment: CDR1 SNHLY and CDR2 FYNNEI. The CDR3, as DNA: TGTGCCAGCACCAACGGACTAGCGTATCAAGAGACCCAGTACTTC. Translating gives CASTNGLAYQETQYF. Based on the CDR3 plus reference TRBV2 and TRBJ2-5, the full variable domain is EPEVTQTPSHQVTQMGQEVILRCVPISNHLYFYWYRQILGQKVEFLVSFYNNEISEKSEIFDDQFSVERPDGSNFTLKIRSTKLEDSAMYFCASTNGLAYQETQYFGPGTRLLVL.

This clone was seen a handful of times. V and J are TRBV27 and TRBJ2-5; no definite D call. Trimming shortened V by 5 bases and J by 0 bases, and 13 bases separated the two germline ends. Per germline, CDR1 MNHEY and CDR2 SMNVEV (reference sequence). The CDR3 sequence is 15 residues long. CDR3 region: CASSLSTAYQETQYF. The CDR3 nucleotides are TGTGCCAGCAGTCTTAGCACGGCATACCAAGAGACCCAGTACTTC.

J is TRBJ2-5 and V is TRBV2; the D call may be TRBD1 or TRBD2 (5 bases each). The germline CDR1 and CDR2 sequences are SNHLY and FYNNEI. V was pared by 3 bases and J by 6 bases, with 20 bases between. The CDR3 has 16 amino acids. The CDR3 region is CASSESWDPRVKTQYF. The DNA for the CDR3 is TGTGCCAGCAGTGAGAGTTGGGACCCAAGAGTAAAGACCCAGTACTTC. Drawing the rest from reference TRBV2 and TRBJ2-5, the complete variable domain is EPEVTQTPSHQVTQMGQEVILRCVPISNHLYFYWYRQILGQKVEFLVSFYNNEISEKSEIFDDQFSVERPDGSNFTLKIRSTKLEDSAMYFCASSESWDPRVKTQYFGPGTRLLVL.

There are many counts of this clone. The V gene is TRBV14, the J gene TRBJ1-6; 10 nucleotides line up with TRBD1. CDR1 is SGHDN and CDR2 is FVKESK in the germline V gene. The CDR3 length is 15 residues. Trimming removed 2 bases from V and 7 bases from J; junction bases left unmatched: 2. This chain's CDR3 is CASSQWGQGNSPLHF. CDR3 DNA: TGTGCCAGCAGCCAATGGGGACAGGGGAATTCACCCCTCCACTTT.

The gene calls are TRBV21-1 and TRBJ1-1; TRBD1 is the table's D call, not checked against the DNA. TRBV21-1 is given as a pseudogene. The CDR3 is 15 residues long. The CDR3 sequence: CASSKKQGKDTEAFF. CDR3 in DNA: TGTGCCAGCAGCAAAAAACAGGGTAAGGACACTGAAGCTTTCTTT.

The chain couples TRBV6-1 to TRBJ1-4; TRBD1 aligns across 7 bases. CDR1 and CDR2 from the germline V gene are MNHNS and SASEGT. The CDR3 loop spans 15 amino acids. V shed 0 bases, J shed 8 bases, and the junction held 6 bases outside the gene matches. CDR3 coding DNA: TGTGCCAGCAGTGAAGCGGACCGACAGGGAGAAAAACTGTTTTTT. This encodes CASSEADRQGEKLFF.